Listed below are T cell receptor beta chains from one sample, sequenced in a study. MiXCR, applied by TCRdb to the 5' RACE reads, yields one record per CDR3 protein. The sample holds 60,000 to 65,000 distinct CDR3 sequences, approximately 22% seen once. The sequenced sample was memory CD4+ T cells sorted from a lymph node. All receptors come from a female donor with breast cancer. Both conserved end residues are part of each CDR3. The D gene is left open where the match is weak. Clone size appears in some rows only: once, few, many, or a class for an expanded clone.

-	few	TRBV9	TRBJ1-3	CASSAGRSSGNTIYF	TGTGCCAGCAGCGCTGGACGATCCTCTGGAAACACCATATATTTT
-	few	TRBV5-1	TRBJ2-5	CASSFSGRKEETQYF	TGCGCCAGCAGCTTCTCAGGGAGAAAGGAAGAGACCCAGTACTTC
-	many	TRBV29-1	TRBJ2-5	CSARKGGETQYF	TGCAGCGCCCGAAAGGGGGGCGAGACCCAGTACTTC
-	once	TRBV6-6	TRBJ2-5	CASSRSGQETQYF	TGTGCCAGCAGCCGTAGCGGCCAAGAGACCCAGTACTTT
-	few	TRBV10-3	TRBJ1-1	CAISESKGVEAFF	TGTGCCATCAGTGAGTCGAAGGGTGTTGAAGCTTTCTTT
-	few	TRBV5-1	TRBJ2-5	CASSQGQIRETQYF	TGCGCCAGCAGCCAGGGTCAGATAAGGGAGACCCAGTACTTC
TRBD2	many	TRBV20-1	TRBJ2-2	CSAPLAGLTGELFF	TGCAGTGCTCCACTAGCGGGACTAACCGGGGAGCTGTTTTTT
-	-	TRBV5-1	TRBJ2-7	CASSFRGRAYEQYF	TGCGCCAGCAGCTTCCGGGGCAGGGCCTACGAGCAGTACTTC
-	few	TRBV3-1	TRBJ1-5	CASSQSTRGFNQPQHF	TGTGCCAGCAGCCAATCCACTCGAGGGTTCAATCAGCCCCAGCATTTT
-	few	TRBV20-1	TRBJ2-3	CSASGVVRGRDTQYF	TGCAGTGCTAGTGGGGTAGTAAGAGGGCGCGATACGCAGTATTTT
-	many	TRBV5-4	TRBJ2-7	CASSMSPSSEQYF	TGTGCCAGCAGCATGTCCCCCAGTAGCGAGCAGTACTTC
-	few	TRBV6-5	TRBJ1-1	CASSRPGGTEAFF	TGTGCCAGCAGCCGCCCGGGGGGCACTGAAGCTTTCTTT
-	-	TRBV9	TRBJ1-1	CASSVDAGETEAFF	TGTGCCAGCAGCGTAGACGCCGGGGAGACTGAAGCTTTCTTT
-	-	TRBV5-6	TRBJ2-5	CASSLVQAETQHF	TGTGCCAGCAGCTTGGTACAGGCGGAGACCCAGCACTTC
-	few	TRBV6-6	TRBJ1-1	CASRWADEAFF	TGTGCCAGCAGATGGGCGGATGAAGCTTTCTTT